Following are 9 T cell receptor beta chains from one sample sequenced in a study of vaccination effects on CD4 cells after COVID-19. On day 10 of culture, CD4+ T cells were separated out. Participants each got two BNT162b2 or mRNA-1273 vaccine doses. The assay was immunoSEQ multiplex PCR, and TCRdb's table has in-frame clones only and misses some. In the table there are approximately 47,000 clones, about 70% of which are singletons. For these TCRs, the target antigens are not known. This specimen was CD4+ T cells from PBMCs cultured without peptide, taken after COVID-19 vaccination. All receptors come from a human donor who received a COVID-19 vaccine.

This clone came up a few times. This chain uses TRBV5-1 with TRBJ2-7, with D hard to call. Trimming took 4 bases from V and 2 from J, leaving 13 bases between them. The CDR3 has 14 residues. CDR1 is SGHRS, CDR2 YFSETQ, per germline. Here the CDR3 reads CASSKDGGAYEQYF. In DNA, the CDR3 is TGCGCCAGCAGCAAGGACGGCGGAGCCTACGAGCAGTACTTC.

V and J are TRBV18 and TRBJ1-1; D is undetermined. CDR1 KGHSH and CDR2 LQKENI come from the germline V gene. The CDR3 totals 14 residues. V gave up 1 base and J gave up 1 base, with 7 bases separating them. This CDR3 reads CASSPQGRNTEAFF. The CDR3 DNA is TGTGCCAGCTCACCACAGGGTCGGAACACTGAAGCTTTCTTT.

This clone was observed a handful of times. The chain uses TRBV3-1 (or the pseudogene TRBV3-2) and TRBJ1-1; D not resolved. Trimming removed 0 bases from V and 0 bases from J, with 5 bases in between. CDR3 size: 14 residues. The germline V gene has CDR1 LGHDT and CDR2 YNNKEL (reference sequence). This chain's CDR3 is CASSQDWVNTEAFF. CDR3 DNA sequence: TGTGCCAGCAGCCAAGATTGGGTGAACACTGAAGCTTTCTTT.

The rearrangement uses TRBV6-5 and TRBJ2-7; D perhaps matches TRBD1 (6 bases). V lost 2 bases and J lost 4, with 9 bases in between. The CDR3 consists of 13 residues. From germline, CDR1 is MNHEY and CDR2 SVGAGI. The CDR3 reads CASSYRGSYEQYF. The DNA of the CDR3 is TGTGCCAGCAGTTACAGGGGGTCTTACGAGCAGTACTTC.

This clone came up a few times. The rearrangement links TRBV27 to TRBJ2-7, with TRBD2 identical over 10 bases. This CDR3 is built from 17 residues. CDR1 and CDR2 from the germline V gene are MNHEY and SMNVEV (reference sequence). J was trimmed by 7 bases and V by 2 bases; bases with no gene match: 14. DNA for the CDR3: TGTGCCAGCAGTTTACTAAGTCGTAGCGGGAGGCTCGGGGAGCAGTACTTC. Amino acids: CASSLLSRSGRLGEQYF.

The genes are TRBV11-2 and TRBJ2-1; a possible D gene is TRBD2 (6 bases). The V end was cut by 7 bases, the J end by 3 bases, with 19 bases between. This CDR3 region has 16 residues. Germline V gene sequence: CDR1 SGHAT, CDR2 FQNNGV. This chain's CDR3 is CASTPNAGSNYNEQFF. As DNA, the CDR3 is TGTGCCAGCACCCCGAACGCGGGGTCGAACTACAATGAGCAGTTCTTC.

The chain links TRBV7-8 to TRBJ1-2; 8 nucleotides match TRBD1. This CDR3 region has 19 residues. Losses at the gene ends were 1 base for V and 2 bases for J; bases not matched to a gene: 15. CDR1 SGHVS and CDR2 FQNEAQ come from the germline V gene. The CDR3 nucleotides are TGTGCCAGCAGCTTAGGGTTCGGGACAGGCCGAAAAAAAAACTATGGCTACACCTTC. Its protein is CASSLGFGTGRKKNYGYTF.

This clone was seen only once. The rearrangement uses TRBV5-1 and TRBJ1-4, with D possibly matching TRBD1 (5 bases). The CDR3 loop spans 14 amino acids. V dropped 2 bases and J dropped 1 base, with 6 bases sitting between them. Germline lookup yields CDR1 SGHRS and CDR2 YFSETQ. CDR3 sequence reads: CASSFGGTNEKLFF. CDR3 coding DNA: TGCGCCAGCAGCTTTGGGGGAACTAATGAAAAACTGTTTTTT.

The chain carries TRBV3-1 (or the pseudogene TRBV3-2) and TRBJ2-3, with 9 nucleotides matching TRBD2. This CDR3 comprises 14 residues. V was clipped by 5 bases and J by 2 bases; unmatched bases: 2. CDR1 and CDR2 (germline): LGHDT, YNNKEL (reference sequence). The CDR3 is CASSSSGITDTQYF. CDR3 DNA: TGTGCCAGCAGCTCTAGCGGGATCACAGATACGCAGTATTTT.